One and the same sample provided the 6 T cell receptor beta chains below, sequenced in a study of T cell repertoires in cytomegalovirus infection. These TCRs' antigens remain unknown. TCRdb passed the reads through MiXCR, listing each CDR3 protein once. Here the sample spans under 500,000 distinct CDR3 sequences, 40% to 50% being singletons. Sequencing used cultured PBMCs, obtained from culture after CMV antigen stimulation. All receptors derive from a human donor in good health (CMV status not recorded). Some clones in this sample may be carry-over from other donors' samples.

The chain is built from TRBV10-3 and TRBJ2-5, with 10 nucleotides matching TRBD1. The CDR3 contains 16 residues. V trimming: 2 bases; J trimming: 5 bases; junction bases outside the gene matches: 8. Germline CDR1 is ENHRY and CDR2 is SYGVKD. CDR3 protein: CAISETTGGIGETQYF. The CDR3, as DNA: TGTGCCATCAGTGAGACGACAGGGGGCATAGGGGAGACCCAGTACTTC.

The rearrangement joins TRBV20-1 to TRBJ1-2; D not resolved. Trimming took 6 bases from V and 0 from J, leaving 8 bases between them. The CDR3 length is 12 residues. CDR1 is DFQATT and CDR2 is SNEGSKA in the germline V gene (reference sequence). CDR3 loop: CSARTANYGYTF. The CDR3 DNA sequence: TGCAGTGCCCGGACGGCTAACTATGGCTACACCTTC.

The chain recombines TRBV4-3 with TRBJ2-3; tentatively, D is TRBD2 (7 bases). There are 15 residues in the CDR3. Trimming left V 0 bases short and J 4 bases short, with 11 bases between. Germline-derived CDR1 and CDR2 are LGHNA and YSLEER. The CDR3 DNA reads as TGCGCCAGCAGCCAAGACAGGGGAGGGCCAGATACGCAGTATTTT. Amino acid sequence: CASSQDRGGPDTQYF.

V gene TRBV6-5 combines with J gene TRBJ1-5; 8 bases align to TRBD1. The CDR3 is 13 residues long. Germline V gene sequence: CDR1 MNHEY, CDR2 SVGAGI. V trimming: 5 bases; J trimming: 5 bases; junction bases outside the gene matches: 2. CDR3 region: CASSRTGYQPQHF. For the CDR3, the DNA is TGTGCCAGCAGTCGGACAGGGTATCAGCCCCAGCATTTT.

The chain is built from TRBV12-3 or TRBV12-4 and TRBJ2-3; D might be TRBD1 (6 bases). Trimming shortened V by 5 bases and J by 0 bases, and 12 bases separated the two germline ends. The CDR3 contains 15 residues. The CDR3 here is CASSRRQASTDTQYF. CDR3 bases: TGTGCCAGCAGTCGCCGACAGGCCAGCACAGATACGCAGTATTTT.

In this sample, this clonotype turned up a few times. The chain recombines TRBV7-9 with TRBJ2-3; possible D gene TRBD2, 5 bases. The CDR3 runs 16 residues. CDR1 and CDR2 (germline): SEHNR, FQNEAQ (reference sequence). V gave up 0 bases and J gave up 0 bases, with 10 bases separating them. The CDR3 reads CASSLAAGISTDTQYF. The CDR3 DNA follows: TGTGCCAGCAGCTTAGCGGCCGGGATTAGCACAGATACGCAGTATTTT. Using reference TRBV7-9 and TRBJ2-3 for the parts outside the CDR3, the full variable domain is DTGVSQNPRHKITKRGQNVTFRCDPISEHNRLYWYRQTLGQGPEFLTYFQNEAQLEKSRLLSDRFSAERPKGSFSTLEIQRTEQGDSAMYLCASSLAAGISTDTQYFGPGTRLTVL.